The sequence of this T cell receptor (beta chain) was determined in a study of blood T cell repertoires in COVID-19. For the study at large: Nucleic acid was either cDNA or gDNA, and it came from T cells, B-cell-depleted T cells, or PBMCs.

The CDR3 is 14 residues long. The germline gives CDR1 KGHSH, CDR2 LQKENI. With 3 bases removed from V and 9 bases from J, the gap between germline ends came to 17 bases. This clone was recorded only once. Profiled with immunoSEQ multiplex PCR; TCRdb holds only in-frame clones, not every one. In the table there are roughly 200,000 clones, around 90% of which are singletons. The chain is built from TRBV18 and TRBJ1-2, with D maybe TRBD1 (5 bases). The sequence was obtained from a man aged 40-49 years with acute or convalescent COVID-19. The sample was peripheral blood. The CDR3 DNA reads as TGTGCCAGCTCACCCGCGGACGGGGGTGGTAGCTACACCTTC. Encoded protein: CASSPADGGGSYTF.